The 24 T cell receptor beta chains below all came from one sample that was sequenced in a study of glioma-infiltrating T cells after dendritic cell vaccination. Sequencing used immunoSEQ multiplex PCR; TCRdb keeps in-frame clones, though not all of them. The sample has 30,000 to 40,000 clones, around four fifths seen once. The sequencing here drew on blood, taken before dendritic cell vaccination. The receptors here all came from a human donor with glioblastoma.

The chain recombines TRBV11-3 with TRBJ2-5; D is perhaps TRBD1 (5 bases). Germline V CDR1 and CDR2: SGHNT, YENEEA. Between the trimmed V and J ends, which lost 2 bases and 2 bases, there was a span of 12 bases. CDR3 length equals 15 residues. CDR3 protein: CASSLFRGSQETQYF. In nucleotides, the CDR3 is TGTGCCAGCAGCTTATTTAGGGGTTCACAAGAGACCCAGTACTTC.

This clone appeared a single time. DNA for the CDR3: TGTGCCAGCAGAGGGACAGGCCGTTATGGCTACACCTTC. Amino acid sequence: CASRGTGRYGYTF. J is TRBJ1-2 and V is TRBV2; the match to TRBD1 covers 8 bases. Germline-derived CDR1 and CDR2 are SNHLY and FYNNEI. Trimming at V came to 6 bases and at J to 5 bases, leaving 5 bases not matched to a gene. This CDR3 contains 13 residues.

This clone has a single count. V is TRBV6-1 and J is TRBJ1-5, with 9 bases lining up with TRBD1. The V and J ends lost 2 bases and 6 bases, in that order; junction bases with no gene match: 11. The CDR3 contains 17 residues. CDR1 and CDR2 from the germline V gene are MNHNS and SASEGT. The CDR3 nucleotides are TGTGCCAGCAGTGAATACGGGACAGGGAAACTTTCTCAGCCCCAGCATTTT. Its protein is CASSEYGTGKLSQPQHF.

V usage is TRBV27 and J usage is TRBJ2-5, with D perhaps matching TRBD1 (7 bases). The J call may be incorrect, as the DNA end agrees better with TRBJ2-7. The CDR3 runs 15 residues. Germline V gene sequence: CDR1 MNHEY, CDR2 SMNVEV (reference sequence). The CDR3 reads CASSSHRGGEDEQYF. The CDR3 nucleotides are TGTGCCAGCAGTAGTCACAGGGGAGGTGAGGACGAGCAGTACTTC.

The V gene is TRBV11-3, the J gene TRBJ2-7, with 9 bases that match TRBD1. The CDR3 totals 16 residues. CDR1 and CDR2 (germline): SGHNT, YENEEA. With 4 bases clipped from V and 0 bases from J, the junction kept 7 bases outside the gene matches. The CDR3 DNA sequence: TGTGCCAGCAGCTCTCCGGGACAGGGTCGCTCCTACGAGCAGTACTTC. As protein: CASSSPGQGRSYEQYF.

This rearrangement joins TRBV7-8 to TRBJ2-5; 8 bases align to TRBD2. There are 13 residues in the CDR3. Germline V gene sequence: CDR1 SGHVS, CDR2 FQNEAQ. Unmatched junction bases numbered 4, after V lost 5 bases and J lost 5 bases. The CDR3 spells CASSRGGRETQYF. CDR3 nucleotides: TGTGCCAGCAGCCGCGGGGGGCGGGAGACCCAGTACTTC.

This clone came up a few times. This chain links TRBV27 with TRBJ1-6; tentatively, D is TRBD1 (5 bases). Germline loops: CDR1 MNHEY, CDR2 SMNVEV (reference sequence). Trimming stripped 5 bases from V and 6 bases from J, with 14 bases between. There are 15 residues in the CDR3. CDR3: CASSNQGMSNSPLHF. The CDR3 DNA reads as TGTGCCAGCAGTAACCAGGGAATGAGTAATTCACCCCTCCACTTT.

V is TRBV5-4 and J is TRBJ1-1; no clear D gene. V was trimmed by 4 bases and J by 5 bases, leaving 15 bases between them. Germline CDR1 SGHNT, CDR2 YYREEE (reference sequence). The CDR3 runs 14 residues. The CDR3 spells CASSPAGSWTEAFF. The CDR3, as DNA: TGTGCCAGCAGCCCCGCCGGTTCGTGGACTGAAGCTTTCTTT.

This rearrangement joins TRBV18 to TRBJ1-4; 9 bases are a match to TRBD1. Per germline, CDR1 KGHSH and CDR2 LQKENI. The CDR3 consists of 16 residues. The V gene end was trimmed by 6 bases and the J gene end by 8 bases; junction bases not matched to a gene: 13. The CDR3 loop reads CASSLNSGQGREKLFF. CDR3 DNA sequence: TGTGCCAGCTCCCTAAACTCGGGACAGGGTCGAGAAAAACTGTTTTTT.

The V gene is TRBV5-1, the J gene TRBJ2-5; 7 bases agree with TRBD1. The J call is uncertain, as TRBJ2-7 better fits the DNA end. This CDR3 is 14 amino acids long. Germline CDR1 SGHRS, CDR2 YFSETQ. The CDR3 sequence: CASSFRDSTYEQYF. CDR3 in DNA: TGCGCCAGCAGCTTCCGGGACAGCACCTACGAGCAGTACTTC.

V is TRBV7-9 and J is TRBJ2-1; 7 bases match TRBD2. V lost 8 bases, J lost 5 bases, and 15 bases stayed unmatched. This CDR3 is 16 amino acids long. CDR1 is SEHNR, CDR2 FQNEAQ, per germline (reference sequence). The CDR3 coding sequence is TGTGCCAGCCTCCCCGTAGGTGCTAGCGGAAACAATGAGCAGTTCTTC. Translation gives CASLPVGASGNNEQFF. Variable domain in full (rest from reference TRBV7-9 and TRBJ2-1): DTGVSQNPRHKITKRGQNVTFRCDPISEHNRLYWYRQTLGQGPEFLTYFQNEAQLEKSRLLSDRFSAERPKGSFSTLEIQRTEQGDSAMYLCASLPVGASGNNEQFFGPGTRLTVL.

The chain links TRBV28 to TRBJ1-5, with 7 nucleotides matching TRBD1. The junction had 5 bases not matched to a gene; V was cut back by 4 bases and J by 2 bases. CDR3 size: 15 residues. Germline V gives CDR1 MDHEN, CDR2 SYDVKM. CDR3 residues: CASSSGDSGNQPQHF. Written as DNA, the CDR3 is TGTGCCAGCAGTTCGGGGGACAGCGGCAATCAGCCCCAGCATTTT.

V is TRBV4-3 and J is TRBJ2-3, with unresolved D. Germline V gene sequence: CDR1 LGHNA, CDR2 YSLEER. V was trimmed by 1 base and J by 0 bases, leaving 8 bases between them. The CDR3 spans 15 residues. The CDR3 DNA reads as TGCGCCAGCAGCCAAGCGTTATTGAGCACAGATACGCAGTATTTT. Translating it yields CASSQALLSTDTQYF.

This chain connects TRBV28 to TRBJ2-2; D is perhaps TRBD1 (6 bases). This CDR3 comprises 11 residues. The V end lost 7 bases, the J end lost 15 bases, and 15 bases lay between the germline ends. Germline lookup yields CDR1 MDHEN and CDR2 SYDVKM. CDR3 sequence: CASKGQSGVFF. The CDR3 DNA follows: TGTGCCAGCAAAGGACAGTCCGGAGTGTTTTTT.

The J gene is TRBJ2-2, the V gene TRBV19; tentatively, D is TRBD2 (6 bases). Trimming stripped 7 bases from V and 5 bases from J, with 17 bases between. This CDR3 spans 15 amino acids. The germline V gene encodes CDR1 LNHDA and CDR2 SQIVND (reference sequence). The DNA for the CDR3 is TGTGCCAGTACCCAACTGGGGGGTACGACCGGGGAGCTGTTTTTT. It codes for CASTQLGGTTGELFF.

This clone was seen a few times. This rearrangement joins TRBV7-2 to TRBJ2-3, with TRBD2 matching over 16 bases. CDR3 length: 17 residues. Germline V gene data show CDR1 as SGHTA and CDR2 as FQGNSA. V lost 5 bases, J lost 5 bases, and 7 bases stayed unmatched. CDR3 in DNA: TGTGCCAGCAGCGCCGGGACTAGCGGGGGGGCAGTAGATACGCAGTATTTT. Protein sequence: CASSAGTSGGAVDTQYF.

The sample holds one count of this clone. The CDR3, as DNA: TGTGCCATCAGTGAGTCGCTCTTTGGGACAGCAAACACCGGGGAGCTGTTTTTT. Translation gives CAISESLFGTANTGELFF. The V call is TRBV10-3, the J call TRBJ2-2, with 7 bases aligning to TRBD1. The germline CDR1 and CDR2 sequences are ENHRY and SYGVKD. The V and J ends lost 0 bases and 2 bases, in that order; junction bases with no gene match: 9. The CDR3 totals 18 residues.

This chain links TRBV5-1 with TRBJ1-2; D is unresolved. The V end lost 0 bases, the J end lost 8 bases, and 17 bases lay between the germline ends. The CDR3 runs 15 residues. Looked up from germline, CDR1 is SGHRS and CDR2 is YFSETQ. CDR3 sequence (DNA): TGCGCCAGCAGCTTGGGGTCCTGGGGAGCTGACGGCTACACCTTC. It is translated as CASSLGSWGADGYTF.

The chain couples TRBV19 to TRBJ2-5, with D hard to call. This CDR3 is 12 amino acids long. V lost 3 bases, J lost 4 bases, and 6 bases lay in between. The germline V gene encodes CDR1 LNHDA and CDR2 SQIVND (reference sequence). CDR3 in amino acids: CASSMRGETQYF. In DNA form, the CDR3 reads TGTGCCAGTAGTATGAGAGGAGAGACCCAGTACTTC.

V and J are TRBV11-2 and TRBJ1-2; 7 bases map to TRBD1. V lost 10 bases, J lost 7 bases, and 12 bases stayed unmatched. The CDR3 consists of 13 residues. Germline loops: CDR1 SGHAT, CDR2 FQNNGV. In DNA form, the CDR3 reads TGTGCCACGTCCCACGGAGGGGGCACTGGCTACACCTTC. Translation: CATSHGGGTGYTF.

The DNA for the CDR3 is TGTGCCAGCAGCGGGGCCACCGGAACGCAGTATTTT. The encoded protein is CASSGATGTQYF. J is TRBJ2-3 and V is TRBV9; D remains unclear. Germline assignment: CDR1 SGDLS and CDR2 YYNGEE. The CDR3 has 12 amino acids. The V end lost 3 bases, the J end lost 9 bases, and 11 bases lay between the germline ends.

The chain is built from TRBV9 and TRBJ1-3; TRBD1 is a possible D gene (5 bases). Germline loops: CDR1 SGDLS, CDR2 YYNGEE. This CDR3 contains 15 residues. Between the trimmed V and J ends, which lost 0 bases and 2 bases, there was a span of 9 bases. In DNA, the CDR3 is TGTGCCAGCAGCGTAGGCAGGGAGGCTGGAAACACCATATATTTT. Its protein product is CASSVGREAGNTIYF.

The rearrangement uses TRBV19 and TRBJ1-1; D remains ambiguous. V was shortened by 1 base and J by 2 bases, with 8 bases between the two germline ends. The CDR3 covers 14 residues. Germline V CDR1 and CDR2: LNHDA, SQIVND (reference sequence). The CDR3 is CASSIGEVNTEAFF. For the CDR3, the DNA is TGTGCCAGTAGTATAGGAGAGGTTAACACTGAAGCTTTCTTT. The whole variable domain, filled in from reference TRBV19 and TRBJ1-1, reads DGGITQSPKYLFRKEGQNVTLSCEQNLNHDAMYWYRQDPGQGLRLIYYSQIVNDFQKGDIAEGYSVSREKKESFPLTVTSAQKNPTAFYLCASSIGEVNTEAFFGQGTRLTVV.

The genes are TRBV2 and TRBJ2-2, with D uncertain. The CDR3 covers 14 residues. The V and J ends lost 6 bases and 0 bases respectively, with 8 bases between them. Germline-derived CDR1 and CDR2 are SNHLY and FYNNEI. CDR3 DNA: TGTGCCAGCAGACCTAGAACGAACACCGGGGAGCTGTTTTTT. Protein: CASRPRTNTGELFF.